The 10 T cell receptor delta chains presented below share a single source sample, sequenced in a study of gamma-delta chains in newborns, infants, children. TCRdb made new clone calls on the reads using CATT. The sample shows 15,000 or so delta-chain clones, around 7% of them seen only once. The sample was blood. The receptor source for this set is a child who was a newborn, infant or young child, either healthy, febrile or measles-vaccinated (not recorded which).

In the case of this clone: Relative to the germline gene, one junction end is altered; a read error may explain this. This chain joins TRDV2 and TRDJ3; D remains unclear. The germline V gene encodes CDR1 GEAIGNYY and CDR2 EKD. This CDR3 has 11 amino acids. The CDR3 reads CASWDTRQMFF. As DNA, the CDR3 is TGCGCGTCCTGGGACACCCGACAGATGTTTTTC.

The rearrangement joins TRDV3 to TRDJ1; 9 nucleotides align to TRDD3. The germline gives CDR1 TVYSNPD, CDR2 GDNSRS (reference sequence). The CDR3 is 16 amino acids. J was trimmed by 1 base and V by 4 bases; bases with no gene match: 13. CDR3 amino acids: CASSEGIRRPTDKLIF. CDR3 DNA sequence: TGTGCCTCTTCCGAGGGGATACGCCGTCCCACCGATAAACTCATCTTT.

This clone came up a few times. The V and J genes are TRDV1 and TRDJ1; TRDD3 is a possible D gene (5 bases). V was cut by 1 base and J by 5 bases, with 26 bases left in between. CDR3 size: 19 residues. CDR1 and CDR2 from the germline V gene are TSWWSYY and QGS. The CDR3: CALGERPLASTSRWDKLIF. The CDR3 DNA sequence: TGTGCTCTTGGGGAACGCCCACTGGCTTCTACGAGTCGTTGGGATAAACTCATCTTT.

This clone has just a few counts. Since a much larger clone is just one base distant, this may be a read error. The same CDR3 is also encoded by other DNA sequences in this sample. Here the CDR3 reads CACDTLYWGTLTAQLFF. The CDR3 DNA reads as TGCGCCTGTGACACATTGTACTGGGGGACTTTGACAGCACAACTCTTCTTT. The chain couples TRDV2 to TRDJ2; 9 nucleotides match TRDD3. Germline V gene sequence: CDR1 GEAIGNYY, CDR2 EKD. This CDR3 has 17 residues.

This clone was picked up many times. V and J are TRDV2 and TRDJ3; 13 bases are a match to TRDD3. Germline-derived CDR1 and CDR2 are GEAIGNYY and EKD. Unmatched junction bases numbered 9, after V lost 1 base and J lost 1 base. The CDR3 sequence is 21 residues long. The DNA for the CDR3 is TGTGCCTGTGACACGGTTCATACTGGGGGATACGCGTCCTGGGACACCCGACAGATGTTTTTC. It yields the protein CACDTVHTGGYASWDTRQMFF.

This clone has more than one count but fewer than ten. The V and J genes are TRDV2 and TRDJ3; TRDD3 aligns across 9 bases. V trimming: 0 bases; J trimming: 2 bases; junction bases outside the gene matches: 7. This CDR3 is 19 amino acids long. Germline CDR1 is GEAIGNYY and CDR2 is EKD. The CDR3 DNA reads as TGTGCCTGTGACACCGTTTCGCTGGGGGATCCCTGGGACACCCGACAGATGTTTTTC. Residues: CACDTVSLGDPWDTRQMFF.

This clone was recorded a few times. The chain recombines TRDV2 with TRDJ3; the match to TRDD3 covers 12 bases. The CDR3 length is 21 residues. Losses at the gene ends were 3 bases for V and 0 bases for J; bases not matched to a gene: 11. CDR1 is GEAIGNYY and CDR2 is EKD in the germline V gene. CDR3 sequence reads: CACDHIYWGIQSSWDTRQMFF. CDR3 coding DNA: TGTGCCTGTGACCACATCTACTGGGGGATACAAAGCTCCTGGGACACCCGACAGATGTTTTTC.

This chain connects TRDV2 to TRDJ3; D ambiguous. Trimming took 3 bases from V and 1 from J, leaving 12 bases between them. Germline V gene lookup returns CDR1 GEAIGNYY and CDR2 EKD. The CDR3 has 17 residues. The CDR3 spells CACDPAGPSWDTRQMFF. DNA for the CDR3: TGTGCCTGTGACCCTGCGGGACCGTCCTGGGACACCCGACAGATGTTTTTC.

In the case of this clone: The listed TCRdb protein conflicts with the DNA translation at residue 15, and the protein shown is translated directly from the DNA. This rearrangement joins TRDV2 to TRDJ3; TRDD3 matches at 8 bases. Looked up from germline, CDR1 is GEAIGNYY and CDR2 is EKD. The CDR3 has 18 amino acids. The CDR3 nucleotides read TGTGCCTGTGACATACTGGGGGGCAGCTCCTGGGACACCCGACTGATGTTTTTC. It is translated as CACDILGGSSWDTRLMFF.

This clone has a count of ten or more. The rearrangement joins TRAV29/DV5 to TRDJ2, with TRDD2 matching over 8 bases. This CDR3 has 17 residues. Germline CDR1 and CDR2: NSMFDY and ISSIKDK. The J segment lost 3 bases and the V segment lost 2 bases, leaving 12 bases of the junction unmatched. The CDR3 DNA sequence: TGTGCAGCAAGTCCTCTCTTCCTACGGGGGATGACAGCACAACTCTTCTTT. Residues: CAASPLFLRGMTAQLFF.